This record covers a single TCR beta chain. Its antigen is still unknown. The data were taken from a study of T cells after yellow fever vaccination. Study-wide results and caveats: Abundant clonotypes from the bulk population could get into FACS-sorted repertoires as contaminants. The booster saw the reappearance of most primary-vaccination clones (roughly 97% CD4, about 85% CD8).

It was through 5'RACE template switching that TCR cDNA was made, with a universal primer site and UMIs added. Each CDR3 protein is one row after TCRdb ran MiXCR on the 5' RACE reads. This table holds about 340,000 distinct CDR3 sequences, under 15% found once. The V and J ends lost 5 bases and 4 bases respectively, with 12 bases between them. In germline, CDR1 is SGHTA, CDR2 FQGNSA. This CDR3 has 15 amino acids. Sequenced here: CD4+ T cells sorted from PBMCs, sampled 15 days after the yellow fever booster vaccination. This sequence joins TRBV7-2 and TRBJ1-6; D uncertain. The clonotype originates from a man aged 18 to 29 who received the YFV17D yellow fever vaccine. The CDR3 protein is CASSPPSPYNSPLHF. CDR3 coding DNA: TGTGCCAGCAGCCCACCCTCCCCGTATAATTCACCCCTCCACTTT.